This is a list of T cell receptor beta chains from one sample in a study of ipilimumab plus nivolumab after autologous stem cell transplantation. Repertoires were generated with immunoSEQ multiplex PCR, while TCRdb's copy carries only in-frame clones and drops some. The sample consists of around 84,000 clones, 75% to 85% of them appearing once. This specimen consisted of PBMCs, obtained in a trial of ipilimumab plus nivolumab as post-transplant consolidation. The receptors originated from a male donor with diffuse large B-cell lymphoma. CDR3s include the opening cysteine and the closing phenylalanine or tryptophan. Each record gives: clone size, V gene, J gene, D gene, CDR3 protein, CDR3 DNA. The D gene is left open where the match is weak. Size tells how often a clone was seen (once, few, many) or the class of an expanded clone, and some rows leave it out.

.	TRBV6-1	TRBJ1-3	.	CASSEAGVNGNTIYF	TGTGCCAGCAGTGAAGCGGGCGTTAATGGAAACACCATATATTTT
.	TRBV11-2	TRBJ2-1	TRBD2	CASSNLAGGDNEQFF	TGTGCCAGCAGCAATCTAGCGGGGGGGGACAATGAGCAGTTCTTC
.	TRBV6-1	TRBJ2-3	.	CASNYRDSADTQYF	TGTGCCAGCAACTACAGGGACTCGGCAGATACGCAGTATTTT
.	TRBV11-2	TRBJ2-7	TRBD2	CASSLGVGGGNSGGEQYF	TGTGCCAGCAGCTTAGGGGTTGGCGGGGGGAATTCCGGCGGCGAGCAGTACTTC
.	TRBV5-1	TRBJ1-1	.	CASSPPPGDNTEAFF	TGCGCCAGCAGCCCGCCTCCGGGGGATAACACTGAAGCTTTCTTT
.	TRBV5-1	TRBJ2-3	TRBD2	CASSPGLAGAQLTDTQYF	TGCGCCAGCAGCCCGGGCCTAGCGGGGGCCCAACTCACAGATACGCAGTATTTT
.	TRBV14	TRBJ2-2	.	CASSPYNTGELFF	TGTGCCAGCAGCCCGTATAACACCGGGGAGCTGTTTTTT
.	TRBV11-1	TRBJ2-2	.	CASRPGVQSGELFF	TGTGCCAGCAGACCAGGGGTTCAATCCGGGGAGCTGTTTTTT
.	TRBV5-1	TRBJ2-1	.	CASSLGRGLYNEQFF	TGCGCCAGCAGCTTGGGCCGGGGACTGTACAATGAGCAGTTCTTC
.	TRBV4-1	TRBJ2-3	TRBD2	CASSQEGMRGGVQDTQYF	TGCGCCAGCAGCCAAGAGGGAATGCGGGGGGGGGTTCAAGATACGCAGTATTTT
.	TRBV7-2	TRBJ2-4	.	CASSLNQAGAKNIQYF	TGTGCCAGCAGCTTAAATCAGGCGGGGGCCAAAAACATTCAGTACTTC
.	TRBV4-3	TRBJ1-1	TRBD1	CASSLEIQGESEAFF	TGCGCCAGCAGCCTAGAAATACAGGGGGAATCTGAAGCTTTCTTT
.	TRBV13	TRBJ2-1	TRBD2	CASSPGAVGGGYNEQFF	TGTGCCAGCAGCCCCGGGGCGGTTGGCGGGGGGTACAATGAGCAGTTCTTC
.	TRBV5-8	TRBJ2-5	.	CASSQPSTETQYF	TGTGCCAGCAGCCAACCCTCCACAGAGACCCAGTACTTC
few	TRBV6-1	TRBJ1-6	.	CASSAAGGSSPLHF	TGTGCCAGCAGCGCGGCGGGGGGAAGCTCACCCCTCCACTTT
few	TRBV19	TRBJ1-1	TRBD1	CASRIRDRMNTEAFF	TGTGCCAGTAGGATACGGGACAGGATGAACACTGAAGCTTTCTTT
.	TRBV28	TRBJ2-2	TRBD2	CASRITSGGAGELFF	TGTGCCAGCAGGATTACTAGCGGGGGGGCCGGGGAGCTGTTTTTT
.	TRBV7-3	TRBJ2-2	TRBD2	CASSPTGTRNTGELFF	TGTGCCAGCAGCCCCACCGGGACTAGGAACACCGGGGAGCTGTTTTTT
.	TRBV6-1	TRBJ1-5	TRBD1	CASRTGAYSNQPQHF	TGTGCCAGCAGGACAGGGGCATATAGCAATCAGCCCCAGCATTTT
.	TRBV5-1	TRBJ1-2	.	CASSLRGRNYGYTF	TGCGCCAGCAGCTTGAGGGGGAGGAATTATGGCTACACCTTC
.	TRBV11-2	TRBJ1-1	.	CASSPTTATEAFF	TGTGCCAGCAGCCCCACTACAGCGACTGAAGCTTTCTTT
.	TRBV2	TRBJ1-2	.	CASSRDGSRGYTF	TGTGCCAGCAGTAGAGACGGTTCACGTGGCTACACCTTC
.	TRBV7-9	TRBJ1-5	.	CASSFANQPQHF	TGTGCCAGCAGCTTTGCCAATCAGCCCCAGCATTTT
.	TRBV4-2	TRBJ1-1	.	CASSQEGIATEAFF	TGTGCCAGCAGCCAAGAGGGTATCGCGACTGAAGCTTTCTTT
.	TRBV7-2	TRBJ2-3	.	CASSFGTDTQYF	TGTGCCAGCAGCTTCGGGACAGATACGCAGTATTTT
.	TRBV5-4	TRBJ1-1	TRBD1	CASSSSDRGTEAFF	TGTGCCAGCAGCTCCTCCGACAGGGGCACTGAAGCTTTCTTT
.	TRBV5-4	TRBJ2-3	TRBD2	CASSLAPGLAGSTNGQYF	TGTGCCAGCAGCTTGGCCCCGGGACTAGCGGGGTCAACGAATGGGCAGTATTTT
.	TRBV4-2	TRBJ2-7	.	CASSQEVDGGGISYEQYF	TGTGCCAGCAGCCAAGAGGTGGATGGAGGGGGAATTTCCTACGAGCAGTACTTC
.	TRBV7-2	TRBJ2-1	TRBD1	CASSFDRVENEQFF	TGTGCCAGCAGCTTTGACAGGGTTGAAAATGAGCAGTTCTTC
.	TRBV7-2	TRBJ2-2	.	CASSSAGGLTGELFF	TGTGCCAGCAGCTCCGCCGGGGGACTTACCGGGGAGCTGTTTTTT
.	TRBV18	TRBJ1-1	.	CASSQDTEAFF	TGTGCCAGCTCACAGGACACTGAAGCTTTCTTT
few	TRBV11-2	TRBJ2-1	.	CASSLGRPYNEQFF	TGTGCCAGCAGCTTAGGCCGACCCTACAATGAGCAGTTCTTC
.	TRBV6-1	TRBJ1-2	.	CASSEAQQTDYGYTF	TGTGCCAGCAGTGAAGCGCAACAGACAGACTATGGCTACACCTTC
few	TRBV5-1	TRBJ2-7	.	CASSAGTDQYF	TGCGCCAGCAGCGCCGGGACCGACCAGTACTTC
.	TRBV18	TRBJ2-4	.	CASSRGQQNIQYF	TGTGCCAGCAGCAGGGGACAACAAAACATTCAGTACTTC
once	TRBV2	TRBJ1-3	TRBD1	CASLLGGQGRNTIYF	TGTGCCAGCCTTCTAGGGGGACAGGGTCGAAACACCATATATTTT
.	TRBV5-4	TRBJ2-7	TRBD1	CASSLATGGRGEQYF	TGTGCCAGCAGCTTGGCTACAGGGGGCCGGGGCGAGCAGTACTTC
.	TRBV5-4	TRBJ2-3	.	CASSSGGTYPTDTQYF	TGTGCCAGCAGTAGTGGAGGGACTTACCCCACAGATACGCAGTATTTT